A single TCR beta chain is shown here with its context. Its antigen is unknown. The sample belongs to a study of graft-versus-host responses after intestinal transplantation. Study-level information: Each transplant was multivisceral, liver-intestinal, or isolated intestinal. Broader study findings: GvH clones surfaced in recipient marrow, some emerging earlier in ileum or blood. Levels of circulating GvH clones at their peak were associated with early post-transplant HvG declines. Across patients carrying graft-donor T cell macrochimerism, allografts held high graft-versus-host to host-versus-graft clonal ratios.

This CDR3 is built from 18 residues. Trimming stripped 0 bases from V and 0 bases from J, with 15 bases between. From germline, CDR1 is SGHRS and CDR2 YFSETQ. The method was immunoSEQ multiplex PCR; TCRdb's version includes in-frame clones alone and lacks a portion of them. This sample yields under 75,000 clones, of which around 91% are seen a single time; roughly 4% belongs to the top ten. This specimen consisted of unstimulated CD8+ T cells sorted from spleen or lymph node cells, obtained before transplant. The sequence was collected from a human donor who was the organ donor for an intestinal transplant. The rearrangement uses TRBV5-1 and TRBJ2-2, with D unresolved. The chain's CDR3 is CASSLVSPITTNTGELFF. The CDR3 DNA follows: TGCGCCAGCAGCTTGGTATCTCCCATAACTACGAACACCGGGGAGCTGTTTTTT. The full variable domain, its missing parts supplied by reference TRBV5-1 and TRBJ2-2, is KAGVTQTPRYLIKTRGQQVTLSCSPISGHRSVSWYQQTPGQGLQFLFEYFSETQRNKGNFPGRFSGRQFSNSRSEMNVSTLELGDSALYLCASSLVSPITTNTGELFFGEGSRLTVL.